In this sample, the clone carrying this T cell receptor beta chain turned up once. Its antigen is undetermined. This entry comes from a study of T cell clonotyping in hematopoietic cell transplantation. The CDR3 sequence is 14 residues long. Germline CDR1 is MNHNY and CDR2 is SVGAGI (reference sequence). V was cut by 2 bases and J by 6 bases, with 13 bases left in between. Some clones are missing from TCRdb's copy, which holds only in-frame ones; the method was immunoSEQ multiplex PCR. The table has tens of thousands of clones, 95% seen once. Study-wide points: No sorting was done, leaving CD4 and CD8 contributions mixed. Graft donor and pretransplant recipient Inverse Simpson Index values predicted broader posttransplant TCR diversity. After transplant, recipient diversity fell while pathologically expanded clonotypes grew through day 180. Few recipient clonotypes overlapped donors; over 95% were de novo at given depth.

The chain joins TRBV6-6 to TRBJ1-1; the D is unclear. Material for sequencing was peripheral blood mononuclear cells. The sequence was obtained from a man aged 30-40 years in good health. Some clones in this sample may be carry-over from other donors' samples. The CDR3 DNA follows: TGTGCCAGCAGTTACGAGGGAGTGAGTGCTGAAGCTTTCTTT. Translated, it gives CASSYEGVSAEAFF.